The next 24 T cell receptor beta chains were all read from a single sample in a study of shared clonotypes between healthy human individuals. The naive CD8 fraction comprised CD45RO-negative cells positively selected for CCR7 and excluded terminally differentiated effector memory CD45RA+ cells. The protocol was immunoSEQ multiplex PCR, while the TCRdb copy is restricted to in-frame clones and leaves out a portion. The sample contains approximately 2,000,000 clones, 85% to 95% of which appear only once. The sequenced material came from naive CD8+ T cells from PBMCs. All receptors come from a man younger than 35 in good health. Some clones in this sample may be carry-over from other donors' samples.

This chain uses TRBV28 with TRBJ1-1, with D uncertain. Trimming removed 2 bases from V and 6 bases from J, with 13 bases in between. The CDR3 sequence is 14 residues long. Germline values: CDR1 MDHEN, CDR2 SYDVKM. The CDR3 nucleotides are TGTGCCAGCAGTTTACTGACCCTCACTCCTGAAGCTTTCTTT. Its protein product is CASSLLTLTPEAFF.

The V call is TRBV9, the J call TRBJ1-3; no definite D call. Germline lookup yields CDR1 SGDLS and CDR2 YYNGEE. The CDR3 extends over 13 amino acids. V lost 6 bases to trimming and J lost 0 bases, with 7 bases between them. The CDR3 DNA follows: TGTGCCAGCAAGGGCTCCTCTGGAAACACCATATATTTT. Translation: CASKGSSGNTIYF.

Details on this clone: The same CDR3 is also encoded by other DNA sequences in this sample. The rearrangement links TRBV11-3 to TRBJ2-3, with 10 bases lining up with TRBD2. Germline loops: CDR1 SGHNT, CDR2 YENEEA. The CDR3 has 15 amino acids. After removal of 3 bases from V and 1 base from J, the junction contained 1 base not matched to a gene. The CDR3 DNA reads TGTGCCAGCAGCTTGGGGACTAGCGGCACAGATACGCAGTATTTT. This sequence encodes CASSLGTSGTDTQYF.

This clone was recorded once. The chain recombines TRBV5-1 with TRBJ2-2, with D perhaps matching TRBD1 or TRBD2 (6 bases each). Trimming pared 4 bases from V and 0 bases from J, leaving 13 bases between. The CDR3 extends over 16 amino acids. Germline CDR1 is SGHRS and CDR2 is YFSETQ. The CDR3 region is CASSQWGDTNTGELFF. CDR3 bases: TGCGCCAGCAGCCAATGGGGGGACACGAACACCGGGGAGCTGTTTTTT.

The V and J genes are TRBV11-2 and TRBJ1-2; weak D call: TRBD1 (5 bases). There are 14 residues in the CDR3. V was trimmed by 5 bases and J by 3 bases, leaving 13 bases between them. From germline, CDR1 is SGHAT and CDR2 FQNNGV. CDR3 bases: TGTGCCAGCAGCCAATGGGGCCCGGACTATGGCTACACCTTC. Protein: CASSQWGPDYGYTF.

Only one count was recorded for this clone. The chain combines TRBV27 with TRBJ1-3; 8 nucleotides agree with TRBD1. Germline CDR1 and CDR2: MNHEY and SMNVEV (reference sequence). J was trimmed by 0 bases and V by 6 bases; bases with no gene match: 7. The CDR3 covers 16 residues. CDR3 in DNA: TGTGCCAGCAGAGATGGGACAGGCGTCTCTGGAAACACCATATATTTT. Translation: CASRDGTGVSGNTIYF.

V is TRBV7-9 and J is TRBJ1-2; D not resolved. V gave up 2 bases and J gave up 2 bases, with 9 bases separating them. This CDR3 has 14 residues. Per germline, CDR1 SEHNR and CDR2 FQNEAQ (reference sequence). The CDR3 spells CASSLYGPNYGYTF. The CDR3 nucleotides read TGTGCCAGCAGCTTATACGGGCCAAACTATGGCTACACCTTC.

CDR3 protein: CASSHRGHSYEQYF. The CDR3, as DNA: TGTGCCAGCAGTCACAGGGGGCACTCCTACGAGCAGTACTTC. This sequence joins TRBV2 and TRBJ2-7, with 9 nucleotides matching TRBD1. The CDR3 spans 14 residues. From germline, CDR1 is SNHLY and CDR2 FYNNEI. V lost 5 bases and J lost 0; bases outside the gene matches: 2.

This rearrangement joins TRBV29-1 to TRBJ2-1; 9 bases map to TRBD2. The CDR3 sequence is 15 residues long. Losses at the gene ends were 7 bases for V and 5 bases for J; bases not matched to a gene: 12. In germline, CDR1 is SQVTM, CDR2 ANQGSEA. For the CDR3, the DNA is TGCAGCGGCGGGGCGGGACTAGCCCTCAACAATGAGCAGTTCTTC. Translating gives CSGGAGLALNNEQFF.

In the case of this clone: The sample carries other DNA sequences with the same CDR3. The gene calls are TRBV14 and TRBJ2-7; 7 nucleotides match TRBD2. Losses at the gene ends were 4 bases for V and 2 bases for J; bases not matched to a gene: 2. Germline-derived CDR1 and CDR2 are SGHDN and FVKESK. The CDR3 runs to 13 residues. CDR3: CASSPGLAYEQYF. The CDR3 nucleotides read TGTGCCAGCAGCCCCGGACTAGCCTACGAGCAGTACTTC.

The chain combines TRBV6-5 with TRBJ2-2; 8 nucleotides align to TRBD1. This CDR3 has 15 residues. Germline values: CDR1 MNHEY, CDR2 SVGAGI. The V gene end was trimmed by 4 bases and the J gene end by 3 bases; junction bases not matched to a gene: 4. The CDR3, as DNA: TGTGCCAGCAGTTTACAGGGGGTGGACACCGGGGAGCTGTTTTTT. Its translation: CASSLQGVDTGELFF.

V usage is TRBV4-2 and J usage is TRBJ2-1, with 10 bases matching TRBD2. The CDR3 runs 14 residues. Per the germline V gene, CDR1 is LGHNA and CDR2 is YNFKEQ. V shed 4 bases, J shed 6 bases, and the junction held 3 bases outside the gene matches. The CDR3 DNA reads TGTGCCAGCAGCCGCCTAGCGGGGGCCAATGAGCAGTTCTTC. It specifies CASSRLAGANEQFF.

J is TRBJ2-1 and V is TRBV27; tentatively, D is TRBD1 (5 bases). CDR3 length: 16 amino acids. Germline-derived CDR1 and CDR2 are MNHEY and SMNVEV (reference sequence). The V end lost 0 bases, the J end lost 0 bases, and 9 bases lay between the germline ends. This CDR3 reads CASSLSSGYSYNEQFF. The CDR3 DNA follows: TGTGCCAGCAGTTTATCGTCAGGGTACTCCTACAATGAGCAGTTCTTC.

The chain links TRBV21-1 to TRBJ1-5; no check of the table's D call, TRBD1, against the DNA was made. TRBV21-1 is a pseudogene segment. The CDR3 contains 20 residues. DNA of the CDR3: TGTGCCAGCAGCAAAGCTCTCCCTCCGCAGGGGGAGGTCAGCAATCAGCCCCAGCATTTT. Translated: CASSKALPPQGEVSNQPQHF.

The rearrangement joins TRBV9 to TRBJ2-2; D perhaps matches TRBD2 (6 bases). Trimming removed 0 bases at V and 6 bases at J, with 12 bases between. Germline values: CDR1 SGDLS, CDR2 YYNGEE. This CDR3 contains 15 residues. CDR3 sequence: CASSVEGGPAGELFF. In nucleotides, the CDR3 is TGTGCCAGCAGCGTAGAGGGAGGCCCCGCCGGGGAGCTGTTTTTT.

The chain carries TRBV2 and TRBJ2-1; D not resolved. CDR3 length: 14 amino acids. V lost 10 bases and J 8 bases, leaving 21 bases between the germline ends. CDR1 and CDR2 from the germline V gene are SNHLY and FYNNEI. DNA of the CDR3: TGTGCCACCGCCTTCCAGCGTCCTGGGGATGAGCAGTTCTTC. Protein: CATAFQRPGDEQFF.

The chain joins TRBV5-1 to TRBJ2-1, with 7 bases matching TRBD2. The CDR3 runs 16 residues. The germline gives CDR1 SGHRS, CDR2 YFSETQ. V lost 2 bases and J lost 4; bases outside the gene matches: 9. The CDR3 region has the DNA TGCGCCAGCAGCTTCTACCCGACCGGGGGGTACAATGAGCAGTTCTTC. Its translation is CASSFYPTGGYNEQFF.

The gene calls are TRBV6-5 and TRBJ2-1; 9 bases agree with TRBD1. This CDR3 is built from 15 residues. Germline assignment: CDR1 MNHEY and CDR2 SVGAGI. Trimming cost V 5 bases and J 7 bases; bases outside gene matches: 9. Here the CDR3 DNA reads TGTGCCAGCAGTCTAAGCGGGACAGGGCCAAATGAGCAGTTCTTC. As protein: CASSLSGTGPNEQFF.

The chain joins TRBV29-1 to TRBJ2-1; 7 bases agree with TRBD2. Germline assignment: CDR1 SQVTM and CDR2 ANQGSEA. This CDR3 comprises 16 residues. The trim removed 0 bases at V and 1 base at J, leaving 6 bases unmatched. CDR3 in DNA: TGCAGCGTTGAAGATCGGGACTATAGGTCCTACAATGAGCAGTTCTTC. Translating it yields CSVEDRDYRSYNEQFF.

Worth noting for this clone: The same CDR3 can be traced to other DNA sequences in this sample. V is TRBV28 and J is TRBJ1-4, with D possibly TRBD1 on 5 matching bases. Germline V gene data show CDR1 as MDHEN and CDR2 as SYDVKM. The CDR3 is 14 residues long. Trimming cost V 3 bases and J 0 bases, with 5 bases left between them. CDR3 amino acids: CASSFRATNEKLFF. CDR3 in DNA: TGTGCCAGCAGTTTCAGGGCAACTAATGAAAAACTGTTTTTT.

CDR3 residues: CAISGGAPYGYTF. As DNA, the CDR3 is TGTGCCATCAGCGGCGGGGCGCCTTATGGCTACACCTTC. The J gene is TRBJ1-2, the V gene TRBV6-5; tentatively, D is TRBD1 (5 bases). Germline V gene sequence: CDR1 MNHEY, CDR2 SVGAGI. The CDR3 length is 13 residues. V lost 10 bases and J 5 bases, leaving 17 bases between the germline ends.

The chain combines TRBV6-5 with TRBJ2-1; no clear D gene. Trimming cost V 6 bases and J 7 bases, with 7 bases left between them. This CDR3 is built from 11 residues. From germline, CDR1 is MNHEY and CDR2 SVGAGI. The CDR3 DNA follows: TGTGCCAGCAGCCGAGGAAATGAGCAGTTCTTC. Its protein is CASSRGNEQFF.

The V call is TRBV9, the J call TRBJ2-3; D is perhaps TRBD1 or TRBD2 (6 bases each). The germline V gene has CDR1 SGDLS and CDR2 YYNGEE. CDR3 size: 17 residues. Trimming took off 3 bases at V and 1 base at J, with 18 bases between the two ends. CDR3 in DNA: TGTGCCAGCAGCGGCCGGAGGGGGGACTTCGGCACAGATACGCAGTATTTT. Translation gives CASSGRRGDFGTDTQYF. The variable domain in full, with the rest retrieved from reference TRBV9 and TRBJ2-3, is DSGVTQTPKHLITATGQRVTLRCSPRSGDLSVYWYQQSLDQGLQFLIQYYNGEERAKGNILERFSAQQFPDLHSELNLSSLELGDSALYFCASSGRRGDFGTDTQYFGPGTRLTVL.

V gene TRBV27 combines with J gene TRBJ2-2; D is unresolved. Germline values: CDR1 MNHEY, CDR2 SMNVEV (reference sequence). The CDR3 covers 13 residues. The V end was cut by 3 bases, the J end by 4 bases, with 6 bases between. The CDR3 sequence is CASSFYVTGELFF. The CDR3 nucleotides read TGTGCCAGCAGTTTCTATGTCACCGGGGAGCTGTTTTTT.